This TCR beta chain was captured by sequencing in a study of CD8 T cells in Susac syndrome. For the study at large: Among the Susac syndrome patients who underwent sequencing, about 6 had clinically active disease, while about 8 of them were in remission. There were Susac syndrome patients who were therapy-naive at blood draw, others on corticosteroids, and others on intravenous immunoglobulin alone.

TEMRA cells underwent FACS enrichment and CD8+ and CD4+ T cells underwent negative isolation. Reverse transcription of about 0.5 to 1 ug RNA was performed with random hexamers. The immunoSEQ assay covered 54 Vbeta and 13 Jbeta segments for CDR3. MiXCR, applied by TCRdb to the immunoSEQ multiplex PCR reads, yields one record per CDR3 protein. The sample comprises roughly 76,000 distinct CDR3 sequences, 90% to 95% of which are singletons, and 0.45% to 0.55% rests with the top ten. CDR3 length: 18 amino acids. The junction had 10 bases not matched to a gene; V was cut back by 6 bases and J by 0 bases. Germline CDR1 reads MDHEN; CDR2 reads SYDVKM.

The V call is TRBV28, the J call TRBJ2-6, with 8 bases matching TRBD1. The sample was CD8+ T cells from PBMCs. This clonotype was obtained from a human donor with Susac syndrome. For the CDR3, the DNA is TGTGCCAGCAGGTCCGCCGGGACAGGCCGCTCTGGGGCCAACGTCCTGACTTTC. Translating gives CASRSAGTGRSGANVLTF.